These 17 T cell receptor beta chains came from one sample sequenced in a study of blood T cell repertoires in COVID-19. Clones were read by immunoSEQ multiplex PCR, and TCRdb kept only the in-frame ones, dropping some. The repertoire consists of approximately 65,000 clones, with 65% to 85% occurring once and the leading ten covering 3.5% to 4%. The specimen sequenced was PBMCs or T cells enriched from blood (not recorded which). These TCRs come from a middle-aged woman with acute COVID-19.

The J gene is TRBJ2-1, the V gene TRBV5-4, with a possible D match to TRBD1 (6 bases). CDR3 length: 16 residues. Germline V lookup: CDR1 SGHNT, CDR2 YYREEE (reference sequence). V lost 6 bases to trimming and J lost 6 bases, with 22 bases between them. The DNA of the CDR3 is TGTGCCAGCACCCCCGCGCGGACAGTGGGTGGCAATGAGCAGTTCTTC. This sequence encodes CASTPARTVGGNEQFF.

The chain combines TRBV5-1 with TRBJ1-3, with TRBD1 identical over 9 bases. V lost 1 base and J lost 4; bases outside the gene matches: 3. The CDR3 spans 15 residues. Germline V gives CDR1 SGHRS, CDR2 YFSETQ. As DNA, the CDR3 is TGCGCCAGCAGCTTGACCGGGACAGGGGGAAACACCATATATTTT. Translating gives CASSLTGTGGNTIYF.

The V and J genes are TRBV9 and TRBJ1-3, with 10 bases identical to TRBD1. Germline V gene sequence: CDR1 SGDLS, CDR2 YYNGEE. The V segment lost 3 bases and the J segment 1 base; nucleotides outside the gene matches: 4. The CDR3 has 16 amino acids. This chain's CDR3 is CASSEGQGNSGNTIYF. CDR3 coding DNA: TGTGCCAGCAGCGAGGGACAGGGGAATTCTGGAAACACCATATATTTT.

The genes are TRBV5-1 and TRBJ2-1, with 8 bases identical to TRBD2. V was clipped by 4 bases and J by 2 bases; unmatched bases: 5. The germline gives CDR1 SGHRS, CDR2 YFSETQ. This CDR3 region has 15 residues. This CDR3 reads CASSTTGGPYNEQFF. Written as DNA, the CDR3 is TGCGCCAGCAGCACCACGGGGGGGCCCTACAATGAGCAGTTCTTC. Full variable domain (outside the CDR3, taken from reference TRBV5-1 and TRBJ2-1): KAGVTQTPRYLIKTRGQQVTLSCSPISGHRSVSWYQQTPGQGLQFLFEYFSETQRNKGNFPGRFSGRQFSNSRSEMNVSTLELGDSALYLCASSTTGGPYNEQFFGPGTRLTVL.

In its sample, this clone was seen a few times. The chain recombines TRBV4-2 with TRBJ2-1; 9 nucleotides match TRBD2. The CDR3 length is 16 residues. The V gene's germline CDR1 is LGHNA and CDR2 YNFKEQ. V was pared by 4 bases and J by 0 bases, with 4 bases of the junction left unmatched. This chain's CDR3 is CASSLSGGLSYNEQFF. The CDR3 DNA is TGTGCCAGCAGCCTTAGCGGGGGTCTCTCCTACAATGAGCAGTTCTTC.

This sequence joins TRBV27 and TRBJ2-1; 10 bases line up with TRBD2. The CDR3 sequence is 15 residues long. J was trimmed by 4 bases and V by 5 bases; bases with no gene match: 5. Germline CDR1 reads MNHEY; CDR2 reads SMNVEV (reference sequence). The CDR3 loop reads CASSPLAGGYNEQFF. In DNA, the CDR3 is TGTGCCAGCAGTCCCTTAGCGGGGGGATACAATGAGCAGTTCTTC.

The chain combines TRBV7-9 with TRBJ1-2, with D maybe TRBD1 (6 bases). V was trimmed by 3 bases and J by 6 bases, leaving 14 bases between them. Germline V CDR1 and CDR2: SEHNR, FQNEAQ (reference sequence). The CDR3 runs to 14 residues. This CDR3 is CASSFSPGEDGYTF. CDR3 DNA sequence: TGTGCCAGCAGCTTTTCCCCAGGGGAAGATGGCTACACCTTC.

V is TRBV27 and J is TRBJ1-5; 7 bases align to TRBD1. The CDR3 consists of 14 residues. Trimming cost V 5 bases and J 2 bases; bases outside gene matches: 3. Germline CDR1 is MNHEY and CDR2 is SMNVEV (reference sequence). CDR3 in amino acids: CASSTGVGNQPQHF. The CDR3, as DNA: TGTGCCAGCAGTACAGGGGTCGGCAATCAGCCCCAGCATTTT.

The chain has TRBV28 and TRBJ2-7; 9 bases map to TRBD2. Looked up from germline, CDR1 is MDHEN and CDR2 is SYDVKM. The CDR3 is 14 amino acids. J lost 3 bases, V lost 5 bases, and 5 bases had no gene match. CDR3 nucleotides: TGTGCCAGCAGTGTCGGACTAGCGTACTACGAGCAGTACTTC. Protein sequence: CASSVGLAYYEQYF. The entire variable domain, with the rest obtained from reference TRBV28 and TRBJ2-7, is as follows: DVKVTQSSRYLVKRTGEKVFLECVQDMDHENMFWYRQDPGLGLRLIYFSYDVKMKEKGDIPEGYSVSREKKERFSLILESASTNQTSMYLCASSVGLAYYEQYFGPGTRLTVT.

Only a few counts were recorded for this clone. In DNA form, the CDR3 reads TGTGCAACCCTCCCCCGGGGGACTGGAACCTACGAGCAGTACTTC. Translated, it gives CATLPRGTGTYEQYF. The gene calls are TRBV11-2 and TRBJ2-7; D is possibly TRBD2 (6 bases). The CDR3 runs 15 residues. CDR1 and CDR2 from the germline V gene are SGHAT and FQNNGV.

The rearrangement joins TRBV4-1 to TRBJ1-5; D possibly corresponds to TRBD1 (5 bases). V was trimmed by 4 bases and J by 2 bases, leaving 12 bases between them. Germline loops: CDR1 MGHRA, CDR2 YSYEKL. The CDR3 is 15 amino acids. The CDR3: CASSLYQGGNQPQHF. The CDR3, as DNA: TGCGCCAGCAGCCTTTACCAGGGTGGCAATCAGCCCCAGCATTTT.

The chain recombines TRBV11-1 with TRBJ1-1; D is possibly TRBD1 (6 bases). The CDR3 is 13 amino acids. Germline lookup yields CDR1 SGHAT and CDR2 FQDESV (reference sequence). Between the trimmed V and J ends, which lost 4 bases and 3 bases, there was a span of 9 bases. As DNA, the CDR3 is TGTGCCAGCAGCTCGTACAGGGACACTGAAGCTTTCTTT. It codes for CASSSYRDTEAFF.

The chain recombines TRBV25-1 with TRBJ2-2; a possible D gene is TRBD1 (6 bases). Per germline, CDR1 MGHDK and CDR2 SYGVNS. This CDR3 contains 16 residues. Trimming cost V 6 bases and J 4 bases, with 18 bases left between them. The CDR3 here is CASSDPQGGPTGELFF. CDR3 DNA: TGTGCCAGCAGCGATCCCCAAGGGGGTCCCACCGGGGAGCTGTTTTTT.

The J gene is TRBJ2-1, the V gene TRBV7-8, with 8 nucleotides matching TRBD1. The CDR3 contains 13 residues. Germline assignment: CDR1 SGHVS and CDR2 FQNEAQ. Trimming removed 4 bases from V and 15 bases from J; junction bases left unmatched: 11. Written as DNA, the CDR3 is TGTGCCAGCAGCTCCCGGGGACAGGCTGTTGGGTTCTTC. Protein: CASSSRGQAVGFF.

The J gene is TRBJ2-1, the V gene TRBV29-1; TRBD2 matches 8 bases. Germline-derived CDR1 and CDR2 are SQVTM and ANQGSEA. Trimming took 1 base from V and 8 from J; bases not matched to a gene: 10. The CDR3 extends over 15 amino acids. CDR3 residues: CSVEVSGGPWDEQFF. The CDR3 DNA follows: TGCAGCGTTGAAGTCTCGGGAGGGCCTTGGGATGAGCAGTTCTTC.

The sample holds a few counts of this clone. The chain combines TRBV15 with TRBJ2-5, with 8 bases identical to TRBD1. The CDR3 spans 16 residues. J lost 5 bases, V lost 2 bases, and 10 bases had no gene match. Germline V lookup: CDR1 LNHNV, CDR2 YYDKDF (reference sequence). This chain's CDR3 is CATSRRQGSFGETQYF. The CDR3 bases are TGTGCCACCAGCAGACGACAGGGGAGTTTCGGGGAGACCCAGTACTTC.

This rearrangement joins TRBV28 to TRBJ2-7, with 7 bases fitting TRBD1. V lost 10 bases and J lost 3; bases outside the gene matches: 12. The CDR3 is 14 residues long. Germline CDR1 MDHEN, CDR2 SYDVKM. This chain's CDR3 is CATSIQGPIYEQYF. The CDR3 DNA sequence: TGTGCCACCAGCATACAGGGGCCTATCTACGAGCAGTACTTC.